This T cell receptor beta chain was obtained from a study of blood T cell repertoires in COVID-19. For the study at large: Acute and convalescent COVID-19 samples came from the United States, Italy and Spain. PBMCs, B-cell-depleted T cells, or T cells were the source of the cDNA or gDNA that made up the material.

Germline values: CDR1 LGHDT, CDR2 YNNKEL (reference sequence). The V gene end was trimmed by 5 bases and the J gene end by 0 bases; junction bases not matched to a gene: 16. The CDR3 is 19 residues long. In the original workflow: Using reference gene primer amplification, nucleated cell counts were estimated. This table comes from immunoSEQ multiplex PCR, and its TCRdb copy is limited to in-frame clones, with some not included. V and J calls plus clone size are reproduced from that table; the DNA served to infer D and trimming. The data contain approximately 35,000 clones, over 70% of them singletons.

The sequence was collected from a man aged 60 to 69 with active COVID-19. The chain couples TRBV3-1 (or the pseudogene TRBV3-2) to TRBJ2-3, with TRBD2 identical over 8 bases. Sequenced input: peripheral blood. The CDR3 DNA follows: TGTGCCAGCAGCGCGAGTGGGAGCGGGAGTTTGGTTAGCACAGATACGCAGTATTTT. This codes for CASSASGSGSLVSTDTQYF.